A selection of T cell receptor beta chains follows, all from one sample in a study of shared clonotypes between healthy human individuals. Measured with immunoSEQ multiplex PCR; TCRdb has only the in-frame clones, and not every one. The data show 950,000 to 1,100,000 clones, around 74% seen once. The source material was memory CD4+ T cells sorted from blood. The receptors stem from a man younger than 30 in good health. Each CDR3 is given with its conserved first and last residue. A D gene is named only where the DNA matches it firmly. Some rows mark clone size as missing; the rest say once, few, many or name a class of expanded clone.

TRBV10-3,TRBJ2-5,.,TRBD1,TGTGCCAAATACAGGGGGACCCAGTACTTC,CAKYRGTQYF
TRBV2,TRBJ2-1,.,.,TGTGCCAGCTCCCCTGGTGTGGGGTGGCCCTACAATGAGCAGTTCTTC,CASSPGVGWPYNEQFF
TRBV10-3,TRBJ1-5,many,.,TGTGCCATCAGTGATCAACAGCGGGAGTCGCCCCAGCATTTT,CAISDQQRESPQHF
TRBV5-1,TRBJ2-2,.,TRBD1,TGCGCCAGCACCCGAGACAGGGGGAACACCGGGGAGCTGTTTTTT,CASTRDRGNTGELFF
TRBV7-2,TRBJ2-7,.,.,TGTGCCAGCAGCTTAGCGCCTAGCCAGCGGACGTCCTACGAGCAGTACTTC,CASSLAPSQRTSYEQYF
TRBV5-1,TRBJ1-4,.,.,TGCGCCAGCAGCTTGGAGTCGGGGAGCAATGAAAAACTGTTTTTT,CASSLESGSNEKLFF
TRBV5-5,TRBJ1-2,.,TRBD1,TGTGCCAGCAGCCCGGACAGGGGGAACTATGGCTACACCTTC,CASSPDRGNYGYTF
TRBV27,TRBJ2-2,.,.,TGTGCCAGCAGTTTTAGAGCCCATCCCGGGGAGCTGTTTTTT,CASSFRAHPGELFF
TRBV5-1,TRBJ1-2,.,TRBD1,TGCGCCAGCAGCCCCGACAGGGCGAGGGGCTACACCTTC,CASSPDRARGYTF
TRBV2,TRBJ2-5,.,TRBD2,TGTGCCAGCAGTGAAACGACTGGGGTTAGCGGGAGGGAGACCCAGTACTTC,CASSETTGVSGRETQYF
TRBV28,TRBJ2-3,.,TRBD2,TGTGCCAGCAGTTCATTGGGGGGGGGCACAGATACGCAGTATTTT,CASSSLGGGTDTQYF
TRBV5-1,TRBJ2-1,once,TRBD2,TGCGCCAGCAGCTTGGGACTAGCGGGGAACCACAATGAGCAGTTCTTC,CASSLGLAGNHNEQFF
TRBV6-1,TRBJ2-7,.,.,TGTGCCAGCACTAGGGGGGTGACCTACGAGCAGTACTTC,CASTRGVTYEQYF
TRBV6-5,TRBJ2-7,.,.,TGTGCCAGCAGGAACGACAGGCACAGCAGCCACGAGCAGTACTTC,CASRNDRHSSHEQYF
TRBV7-2,TRBJ1-2,.,.,TGTGCCAGCAGCTTAGGACCGATCACCGGCTACACCTTC,CASSLGPITGYTF
TRBV2,TRBJ2-5,.,TRBD2,TGTGCCAGCAGCGCCGGACTAGGCGGGGAAAAGACCCAGTACTTC,CASSAGLGGEKTQYF
TRBV27,TRBJ2-7,once,.,TGTGCCAGCAGTTTATCGAAAGAGTACCCCCTCGAGCAGTACTTC,CASSLSKEYPLEQYF
TRBV4-1,TRBJ1-1,.,.,TGCGCCAGCAAGCCATTTGGAAACACTGAAGCTTTCTTT,CASKPFGNTEAFF
TRBV15,TRBJ2-7,.,.,TGTGCCACCAGCAGAGATGGGGGGTACGAGCAGTACTTC,CATSRDGGYEQYF
TRBV9,TRBJ2-7,.,TRBD2,TGTGCCAGCAGCGTAGCGAGCGGGACCACCTACGAGCAGTACTTC,CASSVASGTTYEQYF
TRBV2,TRBJ1-2,.,.,TGTGCCAGGGGAAACAGTGGGTCTAACTATGGCTACACCTTC,CARGNSGSNYGYTF
TRBV13,TRBJ1-1,.,.,TGTGCCAGCAGCTTAGAAACGGGCACTGAAGCTTTCTTT,CASSLETGTEAFF
TRBV18,TRBJ1-5,.,.,TGTGCCAGCTCACCTGACGGCGGGGGGTATCAGCCCCAGCATTTT,CASSPDGGGYQPQHF
TRBV10-3,TRBJ1-3,once,.,TGTGCCATCAGTGTGAGCTCTGGAAACACCATATATTTT,CAISVSSGNTIYF
TRBV20-1,TRBJ2-1,many,.,TGCAGTGCTAGTGCGCAGGAGCAGTTCTTC,CSASAQEQFF
TRBV2,TRBJ2-2,.,.,TGTGCCAGCAGTGAAGTTCAGGTCACCGGGGAGCTGTTTTTT,CASSEVQVTGELFF
TRBV29-1,TRBJ1-6,.,TRBD1,TGCAGCGTCGGACAGGGACGGAATTCACCCCTCCACTTT,CSVGQGRNSPLHF
TRBV5-5,TRBJ2-1,.,.,TGTGCCAGCAGCTTGGCCTCTGCGTCTAGAACTTACAATGAGCAGTTCTTC,CASSLASASRTYNEQFF
TRBV30,TRBJ1-2,.,.,TGTGCCTGGAATCCAGGGACCCACTATGGCTACACCTTC,CAWNPGTHYGYTF